Below are 9 T cell receptor beta chains sequenced from a single sample in a study of CD8+ T cells in alopecia areata. In each case, RNA was isolated and then reverse transcribed into cDNA as the sequencing template. Repertoires were generated with immunoSEQ multiplex PCR, while TCRdb's copy carries only in-frame clones and drops some. The sample contains roughly 150,000 clones, around 54% of which appear only once. Sequenced material: CD4+ T cells sorted from blood. All receptors come from a human donor in good health.

The chain joins TRBV4-1 to TRBJ1-1, with 8 bases that match TRBD1. J lost 6 bases, V lost 2 bases, and 8 bases had no gene match. Germline CDR1 and CDR2: MGHRA and YSYEKL. This CDR3 contains 15 residues. This chain's CDR3 is CASSQQSRGHPEAFF. The CDR3 DNA sequence: TGCGCCAGCAGCCAACAGTCCAGGGGGCATCCTGAAGCTTTCTTT.

CDR3: CASSISRTSGANVLTF. The CDR3 DNA follows: TGTGCCAGTAGTATATCGCGGACCTCTGGGGCCAACGTCCTGACTTTC. The chain links TRBV19 to TRBJ2-6; D uncertain. The CDR3 loop spans 16 amino acids. CDR1 LNHDA and CDR2 SQIVND come from the germline V gene (reference sequence). Trimming pared 2 bases from V and 0 bases from J, leaving 8 bases between.

The CDR3 DNA follows: TGTGCCAGCCTCGGGAGTTCGTACAATGAGCAGTTCTTC. Protein sequence: CASLGSSYNEQFF. This rearrangement joins TRBV2 to TRBJ2-1, with TRBD2 as a possible D gene (6 bases). The CDR3 length is 13 residues. Germline CDR1 and CDR2: SNHLY and FYNNEI. Between the trimmed V and J ends, which lost 8 bases and 4 bases, there was a span of 12 bases.

This CDR3 reads CASSLGSGSREQFF. As DNA, the CDR3 is TGTGCCAGCAGCTTGGGATCCGGGAGTCGGGAGCAGTTCTTC. The chain carries TRBV5-8 and TRBJ2-1; possibly TRBD2 for D (6 bases). Germline V gene data show CDR1 as SGHTS and CDR2 as YDEGEE. V lost 0 bases and J 10 bases, leaving 14 bases between the germline ends. The CDR3 is made up of 14 amino acids.

V is TRBV2 and J is TRBJ2-6; no clear D gene. Germline V gives CDR1 SNHLY, CDR2 FYNNEI. The CDR3 sequence is 12 residues long. V was trimmed by 7 bases and J by 0 bases, leaving 1 base between them. The CDR3: CASTSGANVLTF. The CDR3 nucleotides read TGTGCCAGCACCTCTGGGGCCAACGTCCTGACTTTC.

The V and J genes are TRBV6-5 and TRBJ2-5; 8 bases map to TRBD1. This CDR3 spans 13 amino acids. J gave up 6 bases and V 6 bases, and 6 bases lay outside the gene matches. CDR1 and CDR2 (germline): MNHEY, SVGAGI. CDR3 in DNA: TGTGCCAGCAGCTCCGGACAGGGACAGACCCAGTACTTC. The encoded protein is CASSSGQGQTQYF.

The chain links TRBV7-3 to TRBJ2-7, with TRBD2 as a possible D gene (5 bases). CDR1 SGHTA and CDR2 FQGTGA come from the germline V gene. V dropped 2 bases and J dropped 2 bases, with 10 bases sitting between them. The CDR3 sequence is 14 residues long. In nucleotides, the CDR3 is TGTGCCAGCAGCTTAGAAAGCGGAGCCTACGAGCAGTACTTC. Translated, it gives CASSLESGAYEQYF. Together with reference TRBV7-3 and TRBJ2-7, the CDR3 gives the full variable domain: GAGVSQTPSNKVTEKGKYVELRCDPISGHTALYWYRQSLGQGPEFLIYFQGTGAADDSGLPNDRFFAVRPEGSVSTLKIQRTERGDSAVYLCASSLESGAYEQYFGPGTRLTVT.

The chain joins TRBV2 to TRBJ2-5; 8 bases agree with TRBD1. Losses at the gene ends were 3 bases for V and 5 bases for J; bases not matched to a gene: 11. The germline V gene has CDR1 SNHLY and CDR2 FYNNEI. CDR3 length equals 16 residues. CDR3 sequence reads: CASSDSTPGGRETQYF. DNA for the CDR3: TGTGCCAGCAGTGACTCTACCCCAGGGGGCCGGGAGACCCAGTACTTC. Filled out from reference TRBV2 and TRBJ2-5, the complete variable domain reads EPEVTQTPSHQVTQMGQEVILRCVPISNHLYFYWYRQILGQKVEFLVSFYNNEISEKSEIFDDQFSVERPDGSNFTLKIRSTKLEDSAMYFCASSDSTPGGRETQYFGPGTRLLVL.

The chain combines TRBV29-1 with TRBJ2-1; D possibly matches TRBD1 or TRBD2 (5 bases each). The germline V gene has CDR1 SQVTM and CDR2 ANQGSEA. V was cut by 3 bases and J by 3 bases, with 9 bases left in between. The CDR3 has 13 residues. The CDR3 reads CSVDRENYNEQFF. The CDR3 region has the DNA TGCAGCGTTGACAGGGAGAACTACAATGAGCAGTTCTTC.